This T cell receptor (beta chain) was identified during a study of blood T cells in healthy people across ages (dated by TCRdb to the mid-2010s). For the wider study: In model experiments, roughly one uniquely barcoded TCR beta cDNA molecule per two T cells was captured by template switching. The study measured age-related changes in TCR beta repertoire diversity using deep sequencing normalized with unique cDNA molecular identifiers. The donors were split into four age groups: young (average about 15 years), middle-aged (around 37), aged (more than 60) and long-lived (roughly 86). To avoid experimental bias, donors of different ages were spread randomly across the sequencing lanes. Using the same blood draw, the study looked at two additional independent replicas of 1 million unique cDNA reads for two donors, one aged 18 to 30 and the other aged 80 or older. The research as a whole found: Compared with the aged group, the long-lived group had more naive CD4+ T cells, fewer expanded clones and increased TCR diversity, suggesting age selection. The percentage of naive T cells measured by flow cytometry correlated strongly with observed TCR beta diversity. Estimates of total diversity based on one million sequenced T cells were regarded as lower bounds and as underestimates. Donor CMV infection status was unknown, potentially confounding age-related changes in expanded clonotypes. Conclusive comparison of naive and antigen-experienced compartments was prevented by the profiling of bulk unsorted PBMCs. As age increased, observed TCR beta diversity per million T cells dropped in a roughly linear way, and a significant reduction was already evident by age about 36.

The roughly 42 donors, aged 6 to 90 years, were systemically healthy Caucasian individuals from Russia. Roughly 10 milliliters of peripheral blood were drawn from each donor into EDTA-treated Vacutainer tubes. Ficoll-Paque density-gradient centrifugation was used to isolate PBMCs, with at least 7 million per sample. Trizol reagent was used to extract total RNA from the PBMCs, yielding at least 5.5 micrograms per sample. For every donor, an aliquot of PBMCs went through flow cytometry to measure the percentages of naive CD45RAhigh/CD27high T cells. Libraries were made using 5' RACE. The run used an Illumina HiSeq 2500. A second PCR of roughly 6 to 12 cycles was performed with a sample-barcoded 5' primer and a J-beta primer mix. Each TCR beta cDNA molecule received a unique molecular identifier from a template-switch 5' adaptor carrying 12 random nucleotides. At least 3 million CDR3-containing paired-end reads were obtained from each sample. All of the RNA was converted into first-strand cDNA using the Mint cDNA synthesis kit, with a TRBC-specific oligonucleotide serving as the primer. All cDNA was treated with uracil-DNA glycosylase and then went through a first 18-cycle PCR with the universal primers M1SS and BC2_uni_R. On the authors' methods: For normalization, 1 million high-quality reads, each with a distinct molecular identifier, were randomly selected from each sample. Reads with shared molecular identifiers were discarded instead of being binned into consensus sequences. MiTCR, set to a Q25 quality threshold and the strictest error-elimination algorithm, was used for CDR3 identification, clonotype clustering and error correction. Lower-bound total TCR beta diversity was estimated with a nonparametric unseen species model using Euler transformation. Clones were called with MiXCR by TCRdb after fastp trimmed the public reads at Q25, and only in-frame beta chains were retained. Identical CDR3 protein sequences are pooled into one entry, listed with their most common genes and DNA. In this record, the V and J calls reflect TCRdb's handling and not the investigators' own analysis. The sample records 600,000 to 800,000 distinct CDR3 sequences, under 25% of which are singletons. The ten largest clones represent roughly 3.7% of the sample.

The germline V gene provides CDR1 ENHRY and CDR2 SYGVKD. The CDR3 starts with the cysteine, ends with the phenylalanine, and has 14 residues. The entry retains the CDR3 DNA only, 42 bases that are in frame from base 1. Only a few counts were recorded for this clonotype. Its recognized antigen is unknown. The sample holds no much larger clone one base away, and base qualities are not on file. Specimen: blood. This TCR came from a man between 65 and 85 years old in good health. This sequence uses TRBV10-3 and TRBJ2-5; 6 matching bases give a weak D call of TRBD2. Matching the DNA end better, TRBJ2-7 makes the J call doubtful. The CDR3 sequence is CAISDIAETYEQYF. The nucleotides read TGTGCCATCAGCGACATAGCGGAAACCTACGAGCAGTACTTC.